This note documents a single T cell receptor (beta chain) sequence. It has no known antigen specificity. No base qualities exist here, and no much larger clone lies one base off it. The entry originates in a study of cytomegalovirus exposure and HLA in healthy donors (dated by TCRdb to about 2017). Regarding the study in general: In an earlier analysis of approximately 640 of the donors, around 300 Gb of sequence data and approximately 120 million unique TCR beta sequences from about 190 million T cells were reported. About 280 gigabases of sequencing data and approximately 92 million unique TCR sequences made up an early release that covered about 640 HLA-typed donors. The study aimed to test whether cataloging public T cell receptors could reveal signatures of past pathogen exposure. Along with the roughly 700-subject first cohort, a separate validation cohort of over 90 different subjects was used. A later genetic analysis took genome-wide SNP genotypes for about 65% of the roughly 670 donors and used that subset as a discovery cohort. HLA typing covered class I and class II loci at four-digit resolution. In an earlier analysis of roughly 580 of the donors, high-throughput TCR beta sequencing was used to judge whether each TCR beta V gene segment behaved as functional or pseudogenic. The number of donors typed differed by locus, with roughly 620-640 for A, B, C, DRB1 and DQB1, around 500 for DQA1, about 610 for DPA1, and some 440 for DPB1. To study patterns of TCR occurrence, a later analysis re-analyzed previously published TCR beta repertoires from 700 or so donors and added high-resolution HLA genotyping. A handful of DR-DQ haplotypes were handled as single units for association and clustering because linkage in the cohort was strong. All discovery cohort repertoires had been generated using a single sequencing platform. To predict cytomegalovirus infection status, the study combined high-throughput TCR immunosequencing, statistical association of individual TCRs with disease status, and machine learning. Across some 400 genotyped donors of the cohort, an average of roughly 250,000 unique TCR beta nucleotide sequences per donor were sequenced, and approximately 17% of those sequences were non-productive. Using immunosequencing, the study profiled T cell repertoires from about 610 subjects and related those repertoires to cytomegalovirus serostatus. Rather than drawing on any new phenotypic data, the later analysis identified candidate immune exposures from TCR beta sequences and the way those sequences occurred across donors. Of the roughly 400 genotyped donors, approximately 82% fell in the genetic ancestry cluster associated with self-reported Caucasian donors. Alongside the repertoire data, information on donor age, sex, ethnicity and CMV serostatus was compiled.

The V and J ends are trimmed by 0 bases and 10 bases, leaving 19 bases between them. CDR1 and CDR2, per the germline V gene, are MNHEY and SVGAGI. From cysteine to phenylalanine, the CDR3 is 16 amino acids long. The DNA shown is the 48-base CDR3, in frame from base 1. The cohort consisted of 600 to 750 healthy bone marrow donors. At the time of sampling, all cohort members were nominally healthy, though unrecorded immune exposures were likely present. The donor was CMV seronegative and belonged to the group of over 300 seronegative cohort members. A peripheral blood sample was collected from each donor, and TCR beta sequencing was performed on peripheral blood mononuclear cells. The Qiagen DNeasy Blood Extraction Kit was used to extract genomic DNA from the blood cell samples. What the work shows at the level of the full study, not this receptor alone: A group of highly shared sequence variants was considered likely to be a technical artifact of the sequencing pipeline. In vitro tests confirmed that a few of the cytomegalovirus-associated TCR beta chains recognize cytomegalovirus antigens. A total of roughly 160 TCR beta chains were listed by the study as associated with cytomegalovirus. Several of the top co-occurrence clusters appeared to be linked to parvovirus B19, influenza, CMV and Epstein-Barr virus, according to a later analysis. A later genetic analysis associated a missense DCLRE1C variant with V-gene and J-gene trimming of TCR beta chains, and an independent cohort replicated the association. Some IMGT-functional V segments, including TRBV6-2 and TRBV6-3, could not be distinguished by the 87-base-pair reads and were therefore excluded. Compared with the roughly 670-donor mean, donors in an Asian-associated ancestry cluster had fewer N-insertions in productive TCRs, according to a later genetic analysis. Sequencing depth was assumed to be roughly uniform across donors in the presence/absence analyses, though that assumption may not hold. An earlier analysis of around 600 of the donors showed that most TCR beta V segments appeared in productive rearrangements either about 87% or about 30% of the time, which broadly matched IMGT annotations. Linkage disequilibrium might explain the correlated functional status among segregating V segments, but an unknown experimental factor could not be excluded. In a later analysis, TCR association rates were found to vary across HLA loci, with the most associated TCRs seen for DRB1 alleles and the fewest for HLA-C alleles. In this cohort, only TCR beta chains were sequenced, and detectable features were limited by the absence of alpha or paired-chain data. In a later analysis, HLA-associated TCR beta chains were found to be more clonally expanded and to have lower generation probabilities than equally common non-associated chains. Because HLA typing was unavailable for some donors at each locus, only the typed subset was used in association tests. While some public TCRs were present in many individuals, most TCR sequences turned up only very rarely across donors. A later analysis associated 15,000 or so TCR beta sequences with specific HLA alleles at a false discovery rate of 0.05. Strong co-occurrence of HLA alleles, especially DR and DQ, made assigning TCR associations to individual alleles difficult. In a later analysis, most CMV-associated TCR beta chains were found to appear HLA-restricted, with HLA associations seemingly driven largely by CMV exposure. For the cohort, immune exposure information was limited to CMV serostatus. A further reported finding was that TCR beta sequences accurately predicted the HLA-A and HLA-B alleles for most subjects in the first cohort. The authors suggested that the approach could potentially be extended to other disease states and immunological phenotypes. The earlier analysis of some 540 of the donors excluded over 15 rarely observed V segments, including chromosome 9 orphons, because counts were too low. Cytomegalovirus status was reported to be diagnosed by the classifier with high specificity and sensitivity in both the original and validation cohorts.

The library was produced with the immunoSEQ multiplex PCR assay. For the multiplex PCR, a mixture combining 60 forward primers for TCR Vbeta segments and 13 reverse primers for TCR Jbeta segments was used. Amplification of the CDR3 region of rearranged TCR beta genes was performed with a multiplex PCR assay on genomic DNA. Amplified TCR beta libraries were sequenced as 87-base-pair reads on the Illumina HiSeq System. The authors' analysis ran thus. A later analysis tallied tens of millions of unique TCR beta chains across the 666 repertoires, and approximately 12 million of those chains were shared by two or more donors. Raw reads were error-corrected and collapsed into unique sequences by a nearest-neighbor algorithm in which closely related sequences were merged to remove PCR and sequencing errors. V, D and J gene segments were assigned by aligning CDR3 sequences to IMGT reference sequences. Each retained sequence needed at least a six-nucleotide match to both a V gene segment and a J gene segment. Rearrangements were classified as productive when the CDR3 lacked stop codons and remained in frame with V and J, and all other rearrangements were classified as non-productive. CDR3 was defined according to IMGT convention as the region running from the second conserved V-encoded cysteine to the conserved J-encoded phenylalanine. The earlier analysis of approximately 500 of the donors excluded sequences that lacked an unambiguous match to a single V gene segment. An earlier analysis of fewer than 750 of the donors classified V segments as functional when productive rearrangements were above 56.7% and as segregating when the standard deviation between donors was above 5%. A statistical classification framework was developed to diagnose cytomegalovirus status using the catalog of TCR beta chain sequences. V and J gene assignment, in a later analysis, came from comparing TCR nucleotide sequences with IMGT/GENE-DB human TR gene sequences. A later analysis assigned CDR3 sequences and most-parsimonious VDJ recombination scenarios with the TCRdist pipeline. In a later analysis, each TCR beta chain was defined by its CDR3 amino acid sequence together with its V-gene family, and reads without a unique V-gene family were excluded. A later analysis removed roughly 590 highly shared, low-generation-probability nucleotide sequences to deal with suspected cross-contamination and a sequencing artifact. A later analysis calculated a clonal expansion index for each public chain from normalized within-repertoire ranks of inferred template counts. In a later analysis, generation probabilities were computed using a VDJ recombination model fitted to out-of-frame rearrangements, and the results were checked against IGoR. Hypergeometric tests were used in a later analysis to score TCR-TCR, TCR-HLA and TCR-CMV co-occurrence, with a repertoire-size bias correction applied to the TCR pairs. To estimate false discovery rates, a later analysis permuted the HLA or CMV assignments 20 times. In a later analysis, co-occurring TCRs were grouped using DBSCAN, and TCRdist sequence similarity was added for clustering within HLA-allele-positive subsets. Repertoires with fewer than 30,000 or more than 120,000 public chains, plus five repertoires with anomalous nucleotide sharing, were excluded from co-occurrence clustering. The source is immuneACCESS, and TCRdb retained only in-frame sequences with V and J called. Part of the clones is not carried over; for the studies checked, unresolved V genes explain less than half of this, and the remainder is unexplained. D and trimming were read from the DNA, whereas the V and J calls and clone size are those reported in that table. Counted in this sample were roughly 89,000 clones; 81% of them appeared once. Clones ranked in the top ten supply over 1.5% of the sample.

The sequence was collected from a woman in her 30s in good health and CMV-seronegative. The V and J segments used are TRBV6-5 and TRBJ1-3, and possibly TRBD1, on 5 matching bases. The sample comprised PBMCs. The DNA sequence is TGTGCCAGCAGTTACTCACGGGGGAGGGAAGGGAAAACCATATATTTT. This sequence encodes CASSYSRGREGKTIYF.